A single sample gave rise to the 6 T cell receptor beta chains below, sequenced in a study of blood T cell repertoires in COVID-19. Sequencing was performed with immunoSEQ multiplex PCR; in TCRdb, only in-frame clones are kept and a portion is missing. Of over 15,000 clones listed, approximately 83% are singletons. Sequenced: peripheral blood. The receptors come from an older man in a cohort sampled during active COVID-19.

CDR3 residues: CSGQENYGYTF. The CDR3 nucleotides read TGCAGCGGACAGGAAAACTATGGCTACACCTTC. The chain carries TRBV29-1 and TRBJ1-2; tentative D call: TRBD1 (6 bases). V was clipped by 7 bases and J by 2 bases, with 8 bases between them. The CDR3 is made up of 11 amino acids. Germline V CDR1 and CDR2: SQVTM, ANQGSEA.

This sequence joins TRBV6-1 and TRBJ2-1; unclear D gene. The V gene's germline CDR1 is MNHNS and CDR2 SASEGT. CDR3 length: 14 amino acids. V was pared by 0 bases and J by 9 bases, with 12 bases between. For the CDR3, the DNA is TGTGCCAGCAGTGAAGCGTACTTTGTCGGTGAGCAGTTCTTC. Translated, it gives CASSEAYFVGEQFF.

The chain carries TRBV6-1 and TRBJ2-1; the match to TRBD2 covers 8 bases. V trimming: 3 bases; J trimming: 5 bases; junction bases outside the gene matches: 6. The CDR3 loop spans 15 amino acids. Germline assignment: CDR1 MNHNS and CDR2 SASEGT. The CDR3 DNA is TGTGCCAGCAGTGACCAACTAGCGGAGAACAATGAGCAGTTCTTC. Its protein product is CASSDQLAENNEQFF.

This clone was found a few times. Here the CDR3 DNA reads TGTGCCAGCAGCCATGGGACAGGCCCCCTGAGGGTCACCGGGGAGCTGTTTTTT. Translating gives CASSHGTGPLRVTGELFF. V gene TRBV7-7 combines with J gene TRBJ2-2; 8 bases are a match to TRBD1. V trimming: 5 bases; J trimming: 4 bases; junction bases outside the gene matches: 15. The CDR3 loop spans 18 amino acids. Germline CDR1 is SSHAT and CDR2 is FNYEAQ (reference sequence). The full variable domain, its missing parts supplied by reference TRBV7-7 and TRBJ2-2, is GAGVSQSPRYKVTKRGQDVTLRCDPISSHATLYWYQQALGQGPEFLTYFNYEAQPDKSGLPSDRFSAERPEGSISTLTIQRTEQRDSAMYRCASSHGTGPLRVTGELFFGEGSRLTVL.

This rearrangement joins TRBV19 to TRBJ2-7, with a tentative D call TRBD1 (5 bases). The germline V gene encodes CDR1 LNHDA and CDR2 SQIVND (reference sequence). Trimming shortened V by 4 bases and J by 2 bases, and 9 bases separated the two germline ends. The CDR3 length is 13 residues. The CDR3 reads CASSTGFPYEQYF. CDR3 nucleotides: TGTGCCAGTAGTACAGGGTTCCCCTACGAGCAGTACTTC.

This sequence joins TRBV7-2 and TRBJ2-1; D is uncertain. V was pared by 1 base and J by 4 bases, with 8 bases between. The CDR3 is 14 residues long. Germline CDR1 SGHTA, CDR2 FQGNSA. CDR3 amino acids: CASSLGTEYNEQFF. CDR3 bases: TGTGCCAGCAGCTTAGGCACAGAGTACAATGAGCAGTTCTTC.